This T cell receptor (beta chain) was observed in a study of blood T cell repertoires in COVID-19 (TCRdb year 2020). Regarding the complete study: Samples from collaborators originated in the United States, Italy and Spain and spanned both the acute and convalescent phases of COVID-19. The material from the prospective study consisted of cDNA or gDNA derived from T cells, B-cell-depleted T cells, or PBMCs. Subjects who had been exposed to COVID-19, were actively infected with it, or had recovered from it provided the deeply sampled blood TCRbeta repertoires that made up the dataset. The repertoires were made available in a free public database intended to serve as a resource for research on the immune response to SARS-CoV-2. Samples came from the ongoing ImmuneRACE study (first 160 participants) plus 1,254 subjects from 6 global collaborators. Nearly every sample came with metadata listing a de-identified subject ID, COVID-19 status, age in years and sex. Where HLA class I and class II types were available, the types were taken from metadata supplied by the sample provider, not from assay-based typing.

Note on this clone: The antigen this receptor binds is unknown. No per-base quality is available; no much larger clone lies one base away.

The immunoSEQ Assay, a bias-controlled multiplex PCR, was used to amplify TCRbeta CDR3 regions from genomic DNA. The authors' pipeline ran thus. Within the assay, amplification of reference gene primers was used to estimate how many nucleated cells each sample contained. Sequence reads were collapsed and filtered to measure the absolute abundance of every unique TCRbeta CDR3 rearrangement. For each sample, productive Simpson clonality was calculated as the square root of Simpson's diversity index across productive rearrangements. TCRdb mirrors the immuneACCESS table, restricted to in-frame sequences. Some clones are absent from its copies; in checked studies, under half trace to an unresolved V gene, and the reason for the others is unknown. V and J calls and clone size come straight from that table; D and trimming were deduced from the DNA. The sample table shows about 230,000 clones, and about 83% are seen once. The ten largest clones represent around 7.2% of the sample.

Collaborating institutions collected whole blood in K2EDTA tubes following their own protocols. For TCRbeta analysis, collaborators shipped samples as frozen whole blood, isolated PBMCs, or DNA extracted from either of those sample types. Findings and caveats that apply to the study as a whole: Clinical and demographic metadata were provided uncurated, with the amount varying by source and participant.

The sequence was collected from a woman in her 50s with acute or convalescent COVID-19. Sequencing input: peripheral blood.

The DNA is TGCGCCAGCAGCCAAGAAGTGTCGGGTGAAAAACTGTTTTTT. This gives the protein CASSQEVSGEKLFF. The V gene is TRBV4-1 and the J gene is TRBJ1-4; the D gene cannot be named for sure. A distance of 9 bases separates the germline ends of V and J, which lose 0 bases and 7 bases respectively. CDR1 and CDR2 (MGHRA, YSYEKL) derive from the germline V gene. Counted from cysteine to phenylalanine, this CDR3 has 14 amino acids. Only the CDR3 DNA stays, 42 bases, in frame from base 1.